This T cell receptor beta chain appears in the sequencing data of a study of PD-1 blockade in classical Hodgkin lymphoma. As for the study in general: Every 2 weeks, patients got 3 mg/kg intravenous nivolumab.

Generated by immunoSEQ multiplex PCR, the TCRdb table keeps only in-frame clones and is missing some. The sample has roughly 140,000 clones; around four fifths are singletons. All the patients suffered relapse after autologous stem cell transplantation, and brentuximab vedotin exposure differed. Patients' outcomes at their best amounted to complete response, partial response or progressive disease. Germline values: CDR1 MNHEY, CDR2 SVGAGI. CDR3 length equals 14 residues. With 2 bases clipped from V and 4 bases from J, the junction kept 2 bases outside the gene matches. This clone has a handful of counts. As yet, its antigen is unknown. The same CDR3 arises from other DNA sequences in this sample as well. The study's findings and limits: Newly diagnosed patients were reported to start with lower TCR diversity than healthy donors.

The sample was peripheral blood mononuclear cells (PBMCs), taken before the second cycle of nivolumab. This receptor was taken from a human donor with classical Hodgkin lymphoma. This chain connects TRBV6-5 to TRBJ2-1, with 7 bases lining up with TRBD2. DNA of the CDR3: TGTGCCAGCAGTTACGGGGGGGGGTACAATGAGCAGTTCTTC. Protein product: CASSYGGGYNEQFF.